The 11 T cell receptor beta chains reported below all come from one sample, sequenced in a study of blood T cell repertoires in COVID-19. This table comes from immunoSEQ multiplex PCR, and its TCRdb copy is limited to in-frame clones, with some not included. The repertoire has over 200,000 clones, less than 90% of them found once; the top ten carry under 2%. What was sequenced was peripheral blood. The receptors originated from a man aged 40-49 years with active or convalescent COVID-19.

This chain connects TRBV27 to TRBJ1-1; D perhaps matches TRBD1 (6 bases). The CDR3 loop spans 14 amino acids. Germline values: CDR1 MNHEY, CDR2 SMNVEV (reference sequence). Between the trimmed V and J ends, which lost 6 bases and 4 bases, there was a span of 15 bases. CDR3 loop: CASSRNRDGTEAFF. CDR3 DNA: TGTGCCAGCAGCCGGAACAGGGATGGCACTGAAGCTTTCTTT.

The chain combines TRBV19 with TRBJ2-2; perhaps TRBD1 as D (5 bases). Trimming took off 4 bases at V and 6 bases at J, with 15 bases between the two ends. This CDR3 contains 15 residues. Looked up from germline, CDR1 is LNHDA and CDR2 is SQIVND (reference sequence). CDR3 DNA sequence: TGTGCCAGTAGTAACGACCTCTTGGGGCCCGGGGAGCTGTTTTTT. It is translated as CASSNDLLGPGELFF.

The genes are TRBV2 and TRBJ1-5, with 7 bases that match TRBD1. The V gene's germline CDR1 is SNHLY and CDR2 FYNNEI. The length of the CDR3 is 19 residues. V lost 3 bases to trimming and J lost 0 bases; unmatched junction nucleotides: 14. The chain's CDR3 is CASSDTNDREGYSNQPQHF. The CDR3 DNA reads as TGTGCCAGCAGTGATACCAACGACAGGGAAGGCTATAGCAATCAGCCCCAGCATTTT.

The rearrangement uses TRBV9 and TRBJ2-5; 7 bases match TRBD1. Germline V lookup: CDR1 SGDLS, CDR2 YYNGEE. The CDR3 consists of 15 residues. The ends lost 0 bases at V and 6 bases at J; junction bases unmatched: 8. CDR3 coding DNA: TGTGCCAGCAGCGTAGGGACAGGCTCGGAACAGACCCAGTACTTC. Its translation is CASSVGTGSEQTQYF.

The rearrangement joins TRBV28 to TRBJ1-5; D possibly corresponds to TRBD1 (5 bases). Per germline, CDR1 MDHEN and CDR2 SYDVKM. CDR3 length: 18 residues. With 3 bases removed from V and 2 bases from J, the gap between germline ends came to 20 bases. The CDR3 sequence is CASSLQGPLQRGNQPQHF. DNA of the CDR3: TGTGCCAGCAGTTTGCAGGGCCCCTTGCAACGAGGCAATCAGCCCCAGCATTTT.

The chain couples TRBV19 to TRBJ1-2; 10 nucleotides align to TRBD1. The germline V gene encodes CDR1 LNHDA and CDR2 SQIVND (reference sequence). With V trimmed by 8 bases and J by 11 bases, 11 bases remained unmatched. This CDR3 contains 13 residues. CDR3 bases: TGTGCCAGTCTCTCTGACAGGGGGCTTATTTACACCTTC. This encodes CASLSDRGLIYTF.

This chain uses TRBV7-2 with TRBJ2-2; D may be TRBD2 (6 bases). The CDR3 spans 16 residues. Trimming took off 8 bases at V and 0 bases at J, with 16 bases between the two ends. In germline, CDR1 is SGHTA, CDR2 FQGNSA. CDR3 sequence reads: CASRPRDSANTGELFF. The CDR3 DNA sequence: TGTGCCAGCCGCCCCCGGGACTCCGCGAACACCGGGGAGCTGTTTTTT. The variable domain in full, with the rest retrieved from reference TRBV7-2 and TRBJ2-2, is GAGVSQSPSNKVTEKGKDVELRCDPISGHTALYWYRQSLGQGLEFLIYFQGNSAPDKSGLPSDRFSAERTGGSVSTLTIQRTQQEDSAVYLCASRPRDSANTGELFFGEGSRLTVL.

DNA for the CDR3: TGTGCCAGCAGCCGGACAGGGGTCACAGATACGCAGTATTTT. Translated, it gives CASSRTGVTDTQYF. The chain combines TRBV25-1 with TRBJ2-3, with TRBD1 identical over 9 bases. The CDR3 covers 14 residues. Germline loops: CDR1 MGHDK, CDR2 SYGVNS. Losses at the gene ends were 6 bases for V and 2 bases for J; bases not matched to a gene: 3.

This clone has a handful of counts. This chain links TRBV4-1 with TRBJ1-5; the D is unclear. The CDR3 covers 13 residues. Trimming cost V 0 bases and J 6 bases, with 6 bases left between them. The germline CDR1 and CDR2 sequences are MGHRA and YSYEKL. The CDR3 protein is CASSQDYGQPQHF. In DNA, the CDR3 is TGCGCCAGCAGCCAAGATTACGGTCAGCCCCAGCATTTT.

CDR3 nucleotides: TGCGCCAGCAGCTTGGTGTCCCCTGACACCGGGGAGCTGTTTTTT. This encodes CASSLVSPDTGELFF. This chain uses TRBV5-1 with TRBJ2-2; no clear D gene. With 0 bases removed from V and 3 bases from J, the gap between germline ends came to 9 bases. Germline loops: CDR1 SGHRS, CDR2 YFSETQ. The CDR3 has 15 amino acids.

The V gene is TRBV3-1 (or the pseudogene TRBV3-2), the J gene TRBJ1-1, with TRBD1 matching 7 bases. This CDR3 has 16 amino acids. Germline CDR1 LGHDT, CDR2 YNNKEL (reference sequence). The trim removed 3 bases at V and 5 bases at J, leaving 12 bases unmatched. The CDR3 sequence: CASSHAGGGKITEAFF. CDR3 in DNA: TGTGCCAGCAGCCATGCAGGGGGTGGAAAAATAACTGAAGCTTTCTTT.